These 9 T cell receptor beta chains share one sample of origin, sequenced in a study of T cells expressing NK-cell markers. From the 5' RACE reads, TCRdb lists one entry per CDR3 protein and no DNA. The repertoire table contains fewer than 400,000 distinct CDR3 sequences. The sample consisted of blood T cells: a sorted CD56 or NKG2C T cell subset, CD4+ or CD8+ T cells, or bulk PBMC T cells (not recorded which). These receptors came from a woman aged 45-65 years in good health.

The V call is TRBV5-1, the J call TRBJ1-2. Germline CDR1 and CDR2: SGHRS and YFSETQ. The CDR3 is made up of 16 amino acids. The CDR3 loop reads CASTTYARVLSYGYTF. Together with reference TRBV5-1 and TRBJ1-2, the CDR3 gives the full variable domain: KAGVTQTPRYLIKTRGQQVTLSCSPISGHRSVSWYQQTPGQGLQFLFEYFSETQRNKGNFPGRFSGRQFSNSRSEMNVSTLELGDSALYLCASTTYARVLSYGYTFGSGTRLTVV.

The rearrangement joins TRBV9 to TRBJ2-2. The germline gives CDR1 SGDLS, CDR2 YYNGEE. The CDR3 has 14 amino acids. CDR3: CASRASGETGELFF.

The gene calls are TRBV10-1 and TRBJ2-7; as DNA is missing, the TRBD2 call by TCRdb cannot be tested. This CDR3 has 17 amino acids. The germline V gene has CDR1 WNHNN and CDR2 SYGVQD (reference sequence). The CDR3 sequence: CASSDRTSGSTPYEQYF.

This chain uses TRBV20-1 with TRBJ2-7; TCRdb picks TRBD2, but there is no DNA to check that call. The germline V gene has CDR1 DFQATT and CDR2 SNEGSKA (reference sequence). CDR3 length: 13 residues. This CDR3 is CSALRGSMSEQYF.

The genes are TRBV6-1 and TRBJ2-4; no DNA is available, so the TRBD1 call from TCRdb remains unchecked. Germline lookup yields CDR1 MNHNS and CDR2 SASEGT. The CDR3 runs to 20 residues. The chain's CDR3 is CASRGRDRVFGKLAKNIQYF.

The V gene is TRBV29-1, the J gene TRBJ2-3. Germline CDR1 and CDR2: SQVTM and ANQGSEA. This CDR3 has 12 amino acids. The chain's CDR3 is CSVETGADTQYF.

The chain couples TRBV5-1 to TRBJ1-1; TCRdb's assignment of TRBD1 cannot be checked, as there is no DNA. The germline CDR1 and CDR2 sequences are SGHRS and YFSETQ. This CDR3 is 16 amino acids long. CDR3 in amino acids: CASSLPGQEDQTEAFF.

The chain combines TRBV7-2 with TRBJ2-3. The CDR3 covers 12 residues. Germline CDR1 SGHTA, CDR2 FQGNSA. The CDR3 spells CASSFIRNTQYF.

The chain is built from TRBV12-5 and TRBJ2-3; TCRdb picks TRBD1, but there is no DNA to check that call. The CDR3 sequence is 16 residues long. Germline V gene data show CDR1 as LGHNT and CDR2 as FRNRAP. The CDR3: CASGTPWGTSTDTQYF.